What follows are 6 T cell receptor beta chains derived from one specimen sequenced in a study of blood T cells in healthy people across ages (dated by TCRdb to about 2015). Library generation was performed with 5' RACE. The sample was run on an Illumina HiSeq 2500. The second PCR ran for roughly 7 to 12 cycles and used a J-beta primer mix along with a sample-barcoded 5' primer. The public reads were reanalyzed by TCRdb: fastp trimming at Q25, MiXCR alignment, in-frame beta chains only. Duplicate CDR3 protein sequences are folded into a single record with the most common DNA and genes. Counted in this sample were about 1.5 million distinct CDR3 sequences; about 40% of them appeared once. Clones ranked in the top ten supply approximately 7.9% of the sample. Sequencing was performed on blood. Receptors originate from a woman under 30 in good health.

This clonotype was observed a handful of times. The J gene is TRBJ2-7, the V gene TRBV7-9; D might be TRBD1 or TRBD2, each matching 5 bases. The CDR3 consists of 15 residues. CDR1 is SEHNR and CDR2 is FQNEAQ in the germline V gene (reference sequence). Trimming cost V 4 bases and J 3 bases, with 16 bases left between them. CDR3 residues: CASSSAGTDYYEQYF. For the CDR3, the DNA is TGTGCCAGCAGCTCTGCCGGGACGGATTACTACGAGCAGTACTTC. Filled out from reference TRBV7-9 and TRBJ2-7, the complete variable domain reads DTGVSQNPRHKITKRGQNVTFRCDPISEHNRLYWYRQTLGQGPEFLTYFQNEAQLEKSRLLSDRFSAERPKGSFSTLEIQRTEQGDSAMYLCASSSAGTDYYEQYFGPGTRLTVT.

CDR3 in amino acids: CASSLGLAEYNEQYF. As DNA, the CDR3 is TGTGCCAGCAGCTTGGGACTAGCGGAGTACAATGAGCAGTACTTC. The gene calls are TRBV7-2 and TRBJ2-7, with TRBD2 matching over 11 bases. The V gene's germline CDR1 is SGHTA and CDR2 FQGNSA. The CDR3 is 15 residues long. V dropped 3 bases and J dropped 7; count of bases not matched to a gene: 8.

Written as DNA, the CDR3 is TGTGCCAGCACAAGTGGGCGGGAGGCTCGCGAGCAGTACTTC. As protein: CASTSGREAREQYF. The chain carries TRBV18 and TRBJ2-5; TRBD2 aligns across 8 bases. The J call may be in error: the DNA end matches TRBJ2-7 better. Germline V CDR1 and CDR2: KGHSH, LQKENI. The CDR3 covers 14 residues.

This chain connects TRBV5-1 to TRBJ2-7, with TRBD2 as a possible D gene (6 bases). This CDR3 is 15 amino acids long. Trimming removed 0 bases from V and 5 bases from J, with 15 bases in between. Germline V lookup: CDR1 SGHRS, CDR2 YFSETQ. CDR3 in DNA: TGCGCCAGCAGCTTGGCGGGGGTAGGCGGCGACGAGCAGTACTTC. Translated, it gives CASSLAGVGGDEQYF. The whole variable domain, remainder taken from reference TRBV5-1 and TRBJ2-7, is KAGVTQTPRYLIKTRGQQVTLSCSPISGHRSVSWYQQTPGQGLQFLFEYFSETQRNKGNFPGRFSGRQFSNSRSEMNVSTLELGDSALYLCASSLAGVGGDEQYFGPGTRLTVT.

This clonotype was counted ten times or more. The rearrangement joins TRBV4-1 to TRBJ2-3, with a possible D match to TRBD2 (6 bases). The CDR3 is 12 residues long. The germline gives CDR1 MGHRA, CDR2 YSYEKL. Trimming left V 4 bases short and J 6 bases short, with 8 bases between. The CDR3: CASSPAGDTQYF. In DNA form, the CDR3 reads TGCGCCAGCAGCCCTGCGGGGGATACGCAGTATTTT.

This clonotype was counted at least ten times. The V and J genes are TRBV28 and TRBJ1-2; D is perhaps TRBD1 (5 bases). The CDR3 has 11 residues. V gave up 6 bases and J gave up 7 bases, with 9 bases separating them. Looked up from germline, CDR1 is MDHEN and CDR2 is SYDVKM. CDR3: CASSSGLGYTF. DNA for the CDR3: TGTGCCAGCAGCTCGGGGCTTGGCTACACCTTC.